The source of this T cell receptor beta chain is a study of control samples from healthy donors and cancer patients (dated by TCRdb to 2020 to 2022). The library relied on the immunoSEQ multiplex PCR assay. TCRdb mirrors the immuneACCESS table, restricted to in-frame sequences. Some clones are absent from its copies; in checked studies, under half trace to an unresolved V gene, and the reason for the others is unknown. Here the sample has 170,000 or so clones; roughly nine tenths occur a single time. The ten largest account for 1.4% of the sample. V is clipped by 6 bases and J by 9 bases, and the sequence between their germline boundaries is 12 bases long. The CDR3 runs 11 amino acids, cysteine and phenylalanine included. Only CDR3 DNA is held: 33 bases, read in frame from base 1. As encoded in the germline V gene, CDR1 is SQVTM while CDR2 is ANQGSEA. Remarks on this clone: No cognate antigen has been identified for it. No base qualities exist here, and no much larger clone lies one base off it.

The source of this sequence is a man aged 25-45 years in good health. In this chain, TRBV29-1 is recombined with TRBJ2-1; possibly the D gene is TRBD1, per 5 matching bases. The source material was blood. The CDR3 reads as follows: CSVKTVREQFF. Here is the DNA: TGCAGCGTCAAGACAGTGCGTGAGCAGTTCTTC.